This TCR beta chain appears in the sequencing data of a study of shared clonotypes between healthy human individuals. This CDR3 contains 14 residues. The germline V gene encodes CDR1 SEHNR and CDR2 FQNEAQ (reference sequence). V dropped 1 base and J dropped 3 bases, with 6 bases sitting between them. DNA at about 210 ng, about 30,000 T cell genomes, went into sorted-subset replicate PCRs. Method: immunoSEQ multiplex PCR; TCRdb's copy keeps in-frame clones and lacks some. The data show about 1,900,000 clones, with about 95% seen just once and 1% to 1.5% held by the top ten. A note on this clone: The sample holds other DNA sequences that translate to the same CDR3.

CD45RO-negative, CCR7-positively selected cells formed the naive CD8 fraction, excluding terminally differentiated effector memory CD45RA+ cells. The chain carries TRBV7-9 and TRBJ2-2; D could derive from TRBD1 or TRBD2 (5 bases each). The sample consisted of naive CD8+ T cells sorted from blood. This clonotype was obtained from a man younger than 35 in good health. The CDR3 sequence: CASSLGGDTGELFF. The DNA for the CDR3 is TGTGCCAGCAGCTTAGGAGGGGACACCGGGGAGCTGTTTTTT.